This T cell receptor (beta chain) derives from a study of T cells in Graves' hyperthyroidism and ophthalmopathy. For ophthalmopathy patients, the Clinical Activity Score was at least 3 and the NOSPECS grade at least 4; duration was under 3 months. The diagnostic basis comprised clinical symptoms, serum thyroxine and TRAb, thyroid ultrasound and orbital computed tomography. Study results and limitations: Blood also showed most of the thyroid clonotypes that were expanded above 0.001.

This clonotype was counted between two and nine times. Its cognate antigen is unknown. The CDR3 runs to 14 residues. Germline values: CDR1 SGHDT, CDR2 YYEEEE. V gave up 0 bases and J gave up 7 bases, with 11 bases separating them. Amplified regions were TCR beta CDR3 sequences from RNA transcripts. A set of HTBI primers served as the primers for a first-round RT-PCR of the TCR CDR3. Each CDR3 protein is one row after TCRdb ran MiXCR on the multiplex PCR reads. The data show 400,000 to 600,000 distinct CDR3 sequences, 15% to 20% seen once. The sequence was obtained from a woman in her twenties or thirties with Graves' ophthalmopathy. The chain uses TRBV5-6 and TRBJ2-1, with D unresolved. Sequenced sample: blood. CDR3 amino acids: CASSLGGFGNEQFF. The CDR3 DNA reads TGTGCCAGCAGCTTGGGCGGTTTTGGTAATGAGCAGTTCTTC.